The entry below describes one TCR beta chain. The antigen remains undetermined. This specimen belongs to a study of shared clonotypes between healthy human individuals. Study-wide points: Clonotype sharing among the donors was expected to vary with sequencing depth.

Replicate PCRs from sorted subsets contained roughly 200 ng DNA, which is some 29,000 T cell genomes. This table comes from immunoSEQ multiplex PCR, and its TCRdb copy is limited to in-frame clones, with some not included. Here the sample spans over 150,000 clones, approximately 70% being singletons. The CDR3 length is 18 residues. This chain links TRBV21-1 with TRBJ2-1; the tabulated D call, TRBD2, remains unverified against the DNA. TRBV21-1 is reported as a pseudogene. The source is a man younger than 40 in good health. Input material: memory CD4+ T cells sorted from blood. Noted subset: CD45RA-negative fraction. The CDR3 loop reads CASSKQGWGGPPYNEQFF. The CDR3 bases are TGTGCCAGCAGCAAACAAGGGTGGGGAGGCCCTCCCTACAATGAGCAGTTCTTC.